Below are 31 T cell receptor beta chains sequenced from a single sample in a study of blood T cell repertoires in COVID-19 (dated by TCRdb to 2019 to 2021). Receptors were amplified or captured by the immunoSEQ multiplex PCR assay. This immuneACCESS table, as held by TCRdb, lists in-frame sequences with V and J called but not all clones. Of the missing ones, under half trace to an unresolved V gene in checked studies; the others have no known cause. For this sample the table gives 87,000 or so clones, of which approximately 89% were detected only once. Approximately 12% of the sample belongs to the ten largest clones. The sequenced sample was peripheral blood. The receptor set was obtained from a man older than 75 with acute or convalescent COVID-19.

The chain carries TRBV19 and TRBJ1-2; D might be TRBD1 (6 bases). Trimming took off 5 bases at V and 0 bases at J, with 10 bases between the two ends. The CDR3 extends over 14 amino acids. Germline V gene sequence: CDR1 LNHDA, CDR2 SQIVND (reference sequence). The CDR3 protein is CASSVTGSNYGYTF. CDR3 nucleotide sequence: TGTGCCAGTAGTGTCACAGGGTCTAACTATGGCTACACCTTC.

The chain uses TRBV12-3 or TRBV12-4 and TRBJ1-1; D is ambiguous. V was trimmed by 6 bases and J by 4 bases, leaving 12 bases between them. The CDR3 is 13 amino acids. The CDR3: CASSREGATEAFF. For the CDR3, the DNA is TGTGCCAGCAGCCGGGAGGGCGCCACTGAAGCTTTCTTT.

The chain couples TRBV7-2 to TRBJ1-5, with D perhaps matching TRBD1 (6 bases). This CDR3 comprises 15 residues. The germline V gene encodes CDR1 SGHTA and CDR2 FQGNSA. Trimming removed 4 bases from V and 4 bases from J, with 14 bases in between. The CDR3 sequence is CASSSSTGFNQPQHF. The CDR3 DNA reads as TGTGCCAGCAGCTCGAGTACAGGGTTTAATCAGCCCCAGCATTTT.

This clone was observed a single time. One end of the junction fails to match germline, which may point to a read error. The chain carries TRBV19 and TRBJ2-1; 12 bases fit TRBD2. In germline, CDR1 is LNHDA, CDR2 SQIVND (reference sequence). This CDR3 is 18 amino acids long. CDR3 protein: CASSPRTSGAPSYSEQFF. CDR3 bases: TGTGCCAGTAGTCCACGGACTAGCGGGGCCCCTTCCTACAGTGAGCAGTTCTTC.

As DNA, the CDR3 is TGTGCCAGCAGCCCGGGACTAGCGGGGGCGATCACCGGGGAGCTGTTTTTT. Amino acid sequence: CASSPGLAGAITGELFF. V gene TRBV5-4 combines with J gene TRBJ2-2; TRBD2 matches at 14 bases. With 4 bases clipped from V and 4 bases from J, the junction kept 6 bases outside the gene matches. This CDR3 has 17 amino acids. Germline CDR1 SGHNT, CDR2 YYREEE (reference sequence).

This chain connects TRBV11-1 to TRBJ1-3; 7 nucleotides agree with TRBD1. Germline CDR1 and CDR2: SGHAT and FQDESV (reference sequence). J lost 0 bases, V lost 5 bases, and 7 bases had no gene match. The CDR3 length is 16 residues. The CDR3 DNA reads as TGTGCCAGCAGCGATAACAGGGGATTCTCTGGAAACACCATATATTTT. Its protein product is CASSDNRGFSGNTIYF.

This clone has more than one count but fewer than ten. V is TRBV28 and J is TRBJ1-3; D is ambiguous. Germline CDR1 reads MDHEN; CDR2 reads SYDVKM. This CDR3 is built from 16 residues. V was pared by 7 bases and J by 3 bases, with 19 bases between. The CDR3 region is CASTTGAGGIGNTIYF. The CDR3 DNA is TGTGCCAGCACTACCGGCGCAGGAGGTATTGGAAACACCATATATTTT.

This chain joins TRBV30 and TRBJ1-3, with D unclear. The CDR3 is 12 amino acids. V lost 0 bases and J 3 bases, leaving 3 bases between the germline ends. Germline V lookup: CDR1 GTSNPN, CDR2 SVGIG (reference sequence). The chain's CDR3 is CAWSVLGNTIYF. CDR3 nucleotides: TGTGCCTGGAGTGTACTTGGAAACACCATATATTTT.

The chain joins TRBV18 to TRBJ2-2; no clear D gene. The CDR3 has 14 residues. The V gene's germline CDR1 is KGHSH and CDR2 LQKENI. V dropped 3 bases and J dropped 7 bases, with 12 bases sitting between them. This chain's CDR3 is CASSPFTENGELFF. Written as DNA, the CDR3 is TGTGCCAGCTCACCTTTCACAGAGAACGGGGAGCTGTTTTTT.

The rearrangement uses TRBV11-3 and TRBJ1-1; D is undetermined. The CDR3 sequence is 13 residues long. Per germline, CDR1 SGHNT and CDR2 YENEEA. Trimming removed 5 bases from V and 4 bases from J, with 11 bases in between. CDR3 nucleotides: TGTGCCAGCAGCCCAAACTCCCTCACTGAAGCTTTCTTT. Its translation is CASSPNSLTEAFF.

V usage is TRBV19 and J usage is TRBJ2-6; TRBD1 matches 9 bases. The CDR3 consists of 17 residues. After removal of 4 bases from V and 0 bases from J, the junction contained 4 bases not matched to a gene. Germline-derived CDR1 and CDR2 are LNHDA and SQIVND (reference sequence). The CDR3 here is CASSRDRVSSGANVLTF. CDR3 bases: TGTGCCAGTAGTAGGGACAGGGTGAGCTCTGGGGCCAACGTCCTGACTTTC. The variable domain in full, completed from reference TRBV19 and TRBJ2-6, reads DGGITQSPKYLFRKEGQNVTLSCEQNLNHDAMYWYRQDPGQGLRLIYYSQIVNDFQKGDIAEGYSVSREKKESFPLTVTSAQKNPTAFYLCASSRDRVSSGANVLTFGAGSRLTVL.

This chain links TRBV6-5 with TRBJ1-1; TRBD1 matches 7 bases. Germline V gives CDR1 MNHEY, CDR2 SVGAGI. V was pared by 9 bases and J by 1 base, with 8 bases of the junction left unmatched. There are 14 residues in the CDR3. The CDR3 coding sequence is TGTGCCAGTACACCAGGGGGGCCGAACACTGAAGCTTTCTTT. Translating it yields CASTPGGPNTEAFF.

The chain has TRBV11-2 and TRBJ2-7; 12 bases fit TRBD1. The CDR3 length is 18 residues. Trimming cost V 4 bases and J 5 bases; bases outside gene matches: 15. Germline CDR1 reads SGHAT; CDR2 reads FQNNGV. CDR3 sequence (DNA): TGTGCCAGCAGCTCCCGGGACAGGGGGCCCCTCGTGGGGAACGAGCAGTACTTC. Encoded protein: CASSSRDRGPLVGNEQYF.

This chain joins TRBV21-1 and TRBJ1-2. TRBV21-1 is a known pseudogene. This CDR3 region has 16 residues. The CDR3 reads CASSKGPGRGLYGYTF. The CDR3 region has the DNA TGTGCCAGCAGCAAAGGTCCGGGGCGGGGGCTCTATGGCTACACCTTC.

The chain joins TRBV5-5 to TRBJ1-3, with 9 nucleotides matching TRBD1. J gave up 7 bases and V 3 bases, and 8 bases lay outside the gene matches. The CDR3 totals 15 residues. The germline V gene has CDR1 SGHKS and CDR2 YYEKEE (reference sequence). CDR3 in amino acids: CASSSTGGEANTIYF. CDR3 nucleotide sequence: TGTGCCAGCAGCTCTACAGGGGGCGAGGCGAACACCATATATTTT.

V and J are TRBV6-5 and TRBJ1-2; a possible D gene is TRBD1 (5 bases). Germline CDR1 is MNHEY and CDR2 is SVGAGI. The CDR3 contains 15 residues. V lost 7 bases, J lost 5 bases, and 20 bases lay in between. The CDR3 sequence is CASTQVGGAQYGYTF. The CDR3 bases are TGTGCCAGCACCCAAGTCGGAGGGGCGCAGTATGGCTACACCTTC.

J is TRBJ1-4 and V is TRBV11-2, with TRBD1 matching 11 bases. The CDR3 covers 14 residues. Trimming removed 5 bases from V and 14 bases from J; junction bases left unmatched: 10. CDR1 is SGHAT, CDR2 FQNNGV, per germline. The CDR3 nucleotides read TGTGCCAGCAGCACGGGGGACAGGGGGGACAGGCTGTTTTTT. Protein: CASSTGDRGDRLFF.

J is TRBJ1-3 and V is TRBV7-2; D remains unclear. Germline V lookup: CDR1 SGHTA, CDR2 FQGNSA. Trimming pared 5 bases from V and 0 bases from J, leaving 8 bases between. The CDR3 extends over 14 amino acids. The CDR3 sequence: CASSRLSSGNTIYF. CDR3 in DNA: TGTGCCAGCAGCAGACTGAGCTCTGGAAACACCATATATTTT.

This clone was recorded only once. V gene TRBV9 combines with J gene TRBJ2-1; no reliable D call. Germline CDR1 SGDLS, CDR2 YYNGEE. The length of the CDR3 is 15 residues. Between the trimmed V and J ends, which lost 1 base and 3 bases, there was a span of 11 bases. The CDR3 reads CASSVTFLSYNEQFF. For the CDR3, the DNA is TGTGCCAGCAGCGTAACGTTTTTGAGCTACAATGAGCAGTTCTTC.

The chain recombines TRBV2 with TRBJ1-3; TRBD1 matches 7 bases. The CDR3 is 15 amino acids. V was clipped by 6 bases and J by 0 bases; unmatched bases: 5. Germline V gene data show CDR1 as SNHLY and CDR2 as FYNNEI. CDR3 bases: TGTGCCAGCAGGACGGGACAGTACTCTGGAAACACCATATATTTT. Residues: CASRTGQYSGNTIYF.

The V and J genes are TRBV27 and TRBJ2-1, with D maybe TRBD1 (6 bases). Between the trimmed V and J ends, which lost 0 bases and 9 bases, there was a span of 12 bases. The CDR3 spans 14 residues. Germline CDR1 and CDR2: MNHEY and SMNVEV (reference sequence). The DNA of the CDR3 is TGTGCCAGCAGTTTATCGACAGGCCGGGTTGAGCAGTTCTTC. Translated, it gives CASSLSTGRVEQFF.

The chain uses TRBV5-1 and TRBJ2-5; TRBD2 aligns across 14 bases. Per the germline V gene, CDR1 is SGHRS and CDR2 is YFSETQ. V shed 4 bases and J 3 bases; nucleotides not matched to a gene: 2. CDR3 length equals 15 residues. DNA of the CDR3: TGCGCCAGCAGCCCGGGACTAGCGGGAGAAGAGACCCAGTACTTC. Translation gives CASSPGLAGEETQYF.

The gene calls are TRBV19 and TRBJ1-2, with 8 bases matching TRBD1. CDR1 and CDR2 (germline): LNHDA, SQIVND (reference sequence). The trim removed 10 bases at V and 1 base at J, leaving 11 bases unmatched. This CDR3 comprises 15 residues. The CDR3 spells CATARRDRLNYGYTF. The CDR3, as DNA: TGTGCCACCGCGCGCCGGGACAGGCTTAACTATGGCTACACCTTC.

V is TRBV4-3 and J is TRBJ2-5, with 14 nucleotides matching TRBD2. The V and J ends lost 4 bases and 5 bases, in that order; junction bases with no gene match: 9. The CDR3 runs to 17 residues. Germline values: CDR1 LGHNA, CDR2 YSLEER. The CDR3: CASSRGPGLAGAETQYF. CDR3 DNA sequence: TGCGCCAGCAGCCGAGGACCGGGACTAGCGGGAGCGGAGACCCAGTACTTC.

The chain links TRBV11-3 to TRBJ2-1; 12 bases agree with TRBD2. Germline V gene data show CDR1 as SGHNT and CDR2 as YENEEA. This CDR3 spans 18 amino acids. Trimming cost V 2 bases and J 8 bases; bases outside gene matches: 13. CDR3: CASSLRVPSGGASYEQFF. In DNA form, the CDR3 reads TGTGCCAGCAGCTTAAGGGTACCTAGCGGGGGGGCCAGCTATGAGCAGTTCTTC.

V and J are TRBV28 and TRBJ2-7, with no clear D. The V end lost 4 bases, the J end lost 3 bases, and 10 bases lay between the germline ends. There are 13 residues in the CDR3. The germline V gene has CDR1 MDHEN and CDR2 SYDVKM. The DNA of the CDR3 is TGTGCCAGCAGTTCGGCGGTGATCTACGAGCAGTACTTC. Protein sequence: CASSSAVIYEQYF.

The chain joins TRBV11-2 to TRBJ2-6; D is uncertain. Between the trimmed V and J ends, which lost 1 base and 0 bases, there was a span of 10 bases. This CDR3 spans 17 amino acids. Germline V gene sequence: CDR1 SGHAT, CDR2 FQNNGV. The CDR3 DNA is TGTGCCAGCAGCTTAGCCTCCAGTCGCTCTGGGGCCAACGTCCTGACTTTC. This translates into CASSLASSRSGANVLTF.

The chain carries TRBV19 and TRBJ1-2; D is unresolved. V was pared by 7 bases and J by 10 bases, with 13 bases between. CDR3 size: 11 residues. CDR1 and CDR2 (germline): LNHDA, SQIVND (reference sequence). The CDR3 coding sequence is TGTGCCAGTAACGACGCAGGTTCCTACACCTTC. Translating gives CASNDAGSYTF. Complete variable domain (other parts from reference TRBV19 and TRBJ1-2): DGGITQSPKYLFRKEGQNVTLSCEQNLNHDAMYWYRQDPGQGLRLIYYSQIVNDFQKGDIAEGYSVSREKKESFPLTVTSAQKNPTAFYLCASNDAGSYTFGSGTRLTVV.

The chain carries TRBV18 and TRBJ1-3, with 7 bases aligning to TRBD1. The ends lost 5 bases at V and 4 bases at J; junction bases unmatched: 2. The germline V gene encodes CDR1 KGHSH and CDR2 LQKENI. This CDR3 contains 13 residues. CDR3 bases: TGTGCCAGCTCAACAGGGGAAGGAAACACCATATATTTT. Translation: CASSTGEGNTIYF.

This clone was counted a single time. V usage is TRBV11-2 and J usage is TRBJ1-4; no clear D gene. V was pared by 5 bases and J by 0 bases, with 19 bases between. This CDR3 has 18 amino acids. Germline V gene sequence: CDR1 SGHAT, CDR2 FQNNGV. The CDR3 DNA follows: TGTGCCAGCAGCCCTAGCTGGGAGGATCCTACAACTAATGAAAAACTGTTTTTT. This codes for CASSPSWEDPTTNEKLFF.

The CDR3 here is CASSPGGGSNTGELFF. CDR3 bases: TGTGCCAGCAGCCCGGGCGGGGGGTCGAACACCGGGGAGCTGTTTTTT. The chain couples TRBV5-4 to TRBJ2-2, with 8 bases identical to TRBD2. The CDR3 has 16 amino acids. V trimming: 4 bases; J trimming: 0 bases; junction bases outside the gene matches: 5. Germline assignment: CDR1 SGHNT and CDR2 YYREEE (reference sequence).